The 2 T cell receptor beta chains listed next were all sequenced from one sample in a study of sequential checkpoint blockade in melanoma. Indicated treatment: randomized to nivolumab then ipilimumab (arm A) or the reverse (arm B). Sequencing used immunoSEQ multiplex PCR; TCRdb keeps in-frame clones, though not all of them. The table lists some 3,200 clones, 15% to 20% of them singletons. Here the sequenced sample was tumor tissue (inferred from file names), taken from a patient given nivolumab and ipilimumab in sequence. Every receptor here comes from a human donor with melanoma.

There are a few counts of this clone. The chain combines TRBV28 with TRBJ2-1; 9 positions match TRBD1. V lost 6 bases and J lost 7; bases outside the gene matches: 7. Germline V gene lookup returns CDR1 MDHEN and CDR2 SYDVKM. This CDR3 is built from 14 residues. The CDR3 loop reads CASSPGTGLNEQFF. The CDR3, as DNA: TGTGCCAGCAGCCCCGGGACAGGGTTAAATGAGCAGTTCTTC.

The table lists this clone with many counts. The gene calls are TRBV11-3 and TRBJ2-7; no reliable D call. Germline assignment: CDR1 SGHNT and CDR2 YENEEA. V gave up 5 bases and J gave up 3 bases, with 17 bases separating them. This CDR3 is built from 15 residues. The CDR3 sequence is CASSPSSGTLYEQYF. CDR3 sequence (DNA): TGTGCCAGCAGCCCTAGTTCAGGCACCCTCTACGAGCAGTACTTC.